This T cell receptor (beta chain) was recorded in a study of Ad26.COV2.S vaccination and SARS-CoV-2 variants. As for the study in general: Doses of Ad26.COV2.S were injected into muscle once or twice, 56 days apart. Study findings and constraints: Breadth measured for non-spike TCRs was similar across vaccine and placebo recipients.

Sample treatment: around 19 received Ad26.COV2.S at low or high dose, single or two shots; a few received placebo; per-sample allocation not given. On day 63 after the first injection, vaccine and placebo recipients gave samples. Sequencing was performed with immunoSEQ multiplex PCR; in TCRdb, only in-frame clones are kept and a portion is missing. The table includes about 350,000 clones, around 89% detected once. There are 14 residues in the CDR3. Germline-derived CDR1 and CDR2 are LNHDA and SQIVND (reference sequence). V trimming: 7 bases; J trimming: 4 bases; junction bases outside the gene matches: 9. Note on this clone: Its specificity is not known.

The sequence came from a person between 18 and 60 years old who received the Ad26.COV2.S COVID-19 vaccine or a placebo. Sample: peripheral blood, taken in a trial of Ad26.COV2.S vaccine versus placebo. The chain employs TRBV19 and TRBJ1-2; TRBD1 matches at 7 bases. CDR3 protein: CASTRAGTVYGYTF. CDR3 coding DNA: TGTGCCAGTACCCGGGCAGGGACAGTCTATGGCTACACCTTC.